These 18 T cell receptor beta chains were all obtained from the same sample, sequenced in a study of CD8 T cells in ankylosing spondylitis. TCRdb re-called the 5' RACE reads with MiXCR, one entry per CDR3 protein. Among 100,000 to 150,000 distinct CDR3 sequences listed, roughly an eighth were seen once. The sample consisted of blood, either unsorted or a sorted T cell fraction (not recorded which). Receptors originate from a female donor with ankylosing spondylitis or in good health (not recorded which).

The J gene is TRBJ1-4, the V gene TRBV6-5; a possible D gene is TRBD1 (6 bases). Germline CDR1 MNHEY, CDR2 SVGAGI. The CDR3 consists of 14 residues. Trimming took 2 bases from V and 8 from J, leaving 12 bases between them. CDR3 loop: CASSYTGMGEKLFF. CDR3 bases: TGTGCCAGCAGTTACACAGGGATGGGAGAAAAACTGTTTTTT.

This clonotype was found a few times. The rearrangement uses TRBV6-1 and TRBJ2-2, with TRBD2 matching 8 bases. The CDR3 has 14 residues. From germline, CDR1 is MNHNS and CDR2 SASEGT. V lost 7 bases to trimming and J lost 5 bases; unmatched junction nucleotides: 6. The CDR3 DNA is TGTGCCAGCACGATAGCGGGGAGGACCGGGGAGCTGTTTTTT. Residues: CASTIAGRTGELFF.

This clonotype was seen a handful of times. The CDR3, as DNA: TGCGCCAGCAGCTTGGCCCCTGGAGCGGGAAGTACAGATACGCAGTATTTT. Translating gives CASSLAPGAGSTDTQYF. V gene TRBV5-1 combines with J gene TRBJ2-3; 7 bases are shared with TRBD2. CDR3 length equals 17 residues. In germline, CDR1 is SGHRS, CDR2 YFSETQ. V shed 0 bases and J 3 bases; nucleotides not matched to a gene: 10.

This clonotype was seen only a few times. The CDR3, as DNA: TGTGCCAGCAGTTACTTCACAGGGGGCGACGAGCAGTACTTC. It is translated as CASSYFTGGDEQYF. The chain recombines TRBV6-5 with TRBJ2-7; 9 nucleotides match TRBD1. The CDR3 has 14 amino acids. The V gene end was trimmed by 1 base and the J gene end by 5 bases; junction bases not matched to a gene: 3. The germline gives CDR1 MNHEY, CDR2 SVGAGI.

This clonotype was counted at least ten times. The chain has TRBV9 and TRBJ2-3; no firm D call. The CDR3 consists of 16 residues. CDR1 and CDR2 (germline): SGDLS, YYNGEE. V lost 4 bases and J 0 bases, leaving 15 bases between the germline ends. DNA of the CDR3: TGTGCCAGCAGCCCCCGGGCCAGCCTAAGCACAGATACGCAGTATTTT. It yields the protein CASSPRASLSTDTQYF.

The chain links TRBV20-1 to TRBJ2-7; D is perhaps TRBD1 (5 bases). CDR1 and CDR2 (germline): DFQATT, SNEGSKA (reference sequence). V was clipped by 0 bases and J by 0 bases, with 15 bases between them. The CDR3 has 16 residues. The CDR3 loop reads CSARDKVTGRSYEQYF. The CDR3 coding sequence is TGCAGTGCTAGAGATAAAGTTACAGGCCGCTCCTACGAGCAGTACTTC.

This clonotype appeared many times. The gene calls are TRBV28 and TRBJ1-5, with D possibly matching TRBD1 (5 bases). CDR3 length: 14 amino acids. Germline CDR1 reads MDHEN; CDR2 reads SYDVKM. The V gene lost 3 bases and the J gene lost 3 bases, with 9 bases spanning the gap. The CDR3 DNA sequence: TGTGCCAGCAGTTTGGGGGGGACCAATCAGCCCCAGCATTTT. As protein: CASSLGGTNQPQHF.

This chain uses TRBV11-3 with TRBJ2-4, with D tentatively TRBD1 (5 bases). The CDR3 extends over 15 amino acids. V was cut by 1 base and J by 2 bases, with 9 bases left in between. Looked up from germline, CDR1 is SGHNT and CDR2 is YENEEA. This CDR3 reads CASSLGRQSKNIQYF. In nucleotides, the CDR3 is TGTGCCAGCAGCTTAGGACGACAGTCCAAAAACATTCAGTACTTC.

This chain uses TRBV27 with TRBJ1-1, with unresolved D. Germline-derived CDR1 and CDR2 are MNHEY and SMNVEV (reference sequence). The CDR3 runs 14 residues. Trimming took 3 bases from V and 2 from J, leaving 10 bases between them. DNA of the CDR3: TGTGCCAGCAGTTTTAACAGCTATAACACTGAAGCTTTCTTT. Its translation: CASSFNSYNTEAFF.

As for this clonotype: This clone may be a read error of a much larger clone one base away. The chain combines TRBV20-1 with TRBJ2-7; weak D call: TRBD1 (5 bases). Trimming cost V 3 bases and J 8 bases, with 11 bases left between them. CDR1 and CDR2 from the germline V gene are DFQATT and SNEGSKA (reference sequence). This CDR3 has 11 residues. The CDR3 loop is CSASKGNQQYF. For the CDR3, the DNA is TGCAGTGCTAGTAAGGGGAACCAGCAGTACTTC.

This clonotype was recorded many times. The V gene is TRBV7-9, the J gene TRBJ1-1; D not resolved. Germline V CDR1 and CDR2: SEHNR, FQNEAQ (reference sequence). V shed 1 base and J shed 6 bases, with 6 bases lying between them. The CDR3 consists of 12 residues. The CDR3 spells CASSLGAAEAFF. The DNA for the CDR3 is TGTGCCAGCAGCTTAGGGGCGGCTGAAGCTTTCTTT.

This clonotype appeared a single time. The V gene is TRBV7-3, the J gene TRBJ1-1, with a possible D match to TRBD1 (5 bases). Germline CDR1 SGHTA, CDR2 FQGTGA. Trimming took 3 bases from V and 7 from J, leaving 9 bases between them. The CDR3 length is 12 residues. The CDR3 reads CASSFTGGEAFF. The CDR3, as DNA: TGTGCCAGCAGCTTTACGGGGGGTGAAGCTTTCTTT.

The chain recombines TRBV7-3 with TRBJ2-5, with unresolved D. V was shortened by 2 bases and J by 4 bases, with 8 bases between the two germline ends. The CDR3 loop spans 13 amino acids. Germline V lookup: CDR1 SGHTA, CDR2 FQGTGA. The CDR3 DNA reads TGTGCCAGCAGCTTAGTTCTGGGAGAGACCCAGTACTTC. This codes for CASSLVLGETQYF.

J is TRBJ1-2 and V is TRBV29-1; a weak D match, TRBD1 (5 bases). Germline loops: CDR1 SQVTM, CDR2 ANQGSEA. The CDR3 is made up of 12 amino acids. V was shortened by 6 bases and J by 7 bases, with 15 bases between the two germline ends. The CDR3 sequence: CSVTGGAVGYTF. CDR3 in DNA: TGCAGCGTAACAGGAGGGGCGGTTGGCTACACCTTC.

The sample holds a few counts of this clonotype. The gene calls are TRBV15 and TRBJ2-5; 7 bases are shared with TRBD2. Germline V gives CDR1 LNHNV, CDR2 YYDKDF (reference sequence). The J segment lost 4 bases and the V segment lost 1 base, leaving 3 bases of the junction unmatched. There are 14 residues in the CDR3. CDR3 coding DNA: TGTGCCACCAGCAGAGTAGGGAGGGGAGAGACCCAGTACTTC. It encodes CATSRVGRGETQYF.

Concerning this clonotype: A much larger clone differs by one base, so this may be a read error. The chain joins TRBV20-1 to TRBJ1-1; TRBD1 agrees at 10 bases. The V gene's germline CDR1 is DFQATT and CDR2 SNEGSKA (reference sequence). J gave up 3 bases and V 5 bases, and 3 bases lay outside the gene matches. There are 13 residues in the CDR3. Here the CDR3 reads CSAEGTGDTEAFF. In DNA, the CDR3 is TGCAGTGCTGAAGGGACAGGGGACACTGAAGCTTTCTTT.

The rearrangement links TRBV28 to TRBJ2-7; the D is unclear. CDR1 and CDR2 from the germline V gene are MDHEN and SYDVKM. V lost 2 bases, J lost 4 bases, and 3 bases lay in between. The CDR3 is made up of 11 amino acids. The CDR3 spells CASSLRYEQYF. For the CDR3, the DNA is TGTGCCAGCAGTTTAAGGTACGAGCAGTACTTC. Based on the CDR3 plus reference TRBV28 and TRBJ2-7, the full variable domain is DVKVTQSSRYLVKRTGEKVFLECVQDMDHENMFWYRQDPGLGLRLIYFSYDVKMKEKGDIPEGYSVSREKKERFSLILESASTNQTSMYLCASSLRYEQYFGPGTRLTVT.

This chain links TRBV5-1 with TRBJ2-1; 8 nucleotides agree with TRBD2. The junction had 5 bases not matched to a gene; V was cut back by 2 bases and J by 7 bases. CDR3 length: 14 residues. Looked up from germline, CDR1 is SGHRS and CDR2 is YFSETQ. As DNA, the CDR3 is TGCGCCAGCAGCTTTCCGGGGGGGCCGAATGAGCAGTTCTTC. This encodes CASSFPGGPNEQFF.